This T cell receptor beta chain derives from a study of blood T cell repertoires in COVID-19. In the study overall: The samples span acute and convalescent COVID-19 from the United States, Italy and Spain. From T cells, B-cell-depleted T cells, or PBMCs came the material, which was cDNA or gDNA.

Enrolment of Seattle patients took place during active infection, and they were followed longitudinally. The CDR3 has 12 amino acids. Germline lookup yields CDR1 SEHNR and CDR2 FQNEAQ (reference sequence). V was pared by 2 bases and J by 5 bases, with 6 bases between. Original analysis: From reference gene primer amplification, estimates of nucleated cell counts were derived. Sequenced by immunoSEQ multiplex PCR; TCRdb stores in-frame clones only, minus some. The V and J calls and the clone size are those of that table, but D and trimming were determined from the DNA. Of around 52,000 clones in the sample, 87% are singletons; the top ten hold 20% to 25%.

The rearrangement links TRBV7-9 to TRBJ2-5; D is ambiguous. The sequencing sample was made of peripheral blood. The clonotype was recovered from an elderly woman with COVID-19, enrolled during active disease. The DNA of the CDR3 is TGTGCCAGCAGCTTAATGCAGGAGACCCAGTACTTC. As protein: CASSLMQETQYF.